These T cell receptor beta chains were read from a single sample in a study of metastatic and nonmetastatic thyroid tumors. TCRdb re-analyzed the PCR reads using MiXCR. The table includes roughly 6,800 clones, about 20% detected once. Sequencing input: adjacent normal tissue. Every receptor here comes from a female donor with papillary thyroid cancer or a benign thyroid nodule (not recorded which). Some clones in this sample may be carry-over from other donors' samples. The CDR3 runs from the conserved cysteine through the conserved F or W. A D gene is named only where the DNA matches it firmly. Clone size is not always given. Where it is, it says once, few, many or a class for expanded clones.

clone_size: .
j_call: TRBJ2-1
d_call: TRBD2
v_call: TRBV19
cdr3_nt: TGTGCCAGTAGTATCAGGACTAGCAGATCATACAATGAGCAGTTCTTC
cdr3_aa: CASSIRTSRSYNEQFF

clone_size: many
j_call: TRBJ2-3
d_call: TRBD1
v_call: TRBV5-1
cdr3_nt: TGCGCCAGCAGCCCGGTAGGGGGCGCGGCAGATACGCAGTATTTT
cdr3_aa: CASSPVGGAADTQYF

clone_size: large
j_call: TRBJ2-7
d_call: .
v_call: TRBV7-2
cdr3_nt: TGTGCCAGCAGCTCATCGTGGGGTAACCCGGACGGGGACGAGCAGTACTTC
cdr3_aa: CASSSSWGNPDGDEQYF

clone_size: medium-sized
j_call: TRBJ2-7
d_call: .
v_call: TRBV6-1
cdr3_nt: TGTGCCAGCAGCCGAGGCCCCCTCTACGAGCAGTACTTC
cdr3_aa: CASSRGPLYEQYF

clone_size: .
j_call: TRBJ2-2
d_call: TRBD1
v_call: TRBV6-1
cdr3_nt: TGTGCCAGCAGTCCAGGACAGGGGATCACCGGGGAGCTGTTTTTT
cdr3_aa: CASSPGQGITGELFF

clone_size: .
j_call: TRBJ1-3
d_call: .
v_call: TRBV11-1
cdr3_nt: TGTGCCAGCAGCCGCGGTGCTTTCGGCTCTGCAAACACCATATATTTT
cdr3_aa: CASSRGAFGSANTIYF

clone_size: medium-sized
j_call: TRBJ2-1
d_call: TRBD2
v_call: TRBV12-3/TRBV12-4
cdr3_nt: TGTGCCAGCAGTTTATACGGCGGGAGCTCCTACAATGAGCAGTTCTTC
cdr3_aa: CASSLYGGSSYNEQFF

clone_size: few
j_call: TRBJ1-6
d_call: .
v_call: TRBV25-1
cdr3_nt: TGTGCCAGCAGTGAATCTTGGGGGGGACGGGATAATTCACCCCTCCACTTT
cdr3_aa: CASSESWGGRDNSPLHF

clone_size: few
j_call: TRBJ2-1
d_call: .
v_call: TRBV7-2
cdr3_nt: TGTGCCAGCAGCTTAGCGGGGGGAACGTACAATGAGCAGTTCTTC
cdr3_aa: CASSLAGGTYNEQFF

clone_size: medium-sized
j_call: TRBJ2-7
d_call: TRBD1
v_call: TRBV2
cdr3_nt: TGTGCCAGCACGACAGGGAAGACCTACGAGCAGTACTTC
cdr3_aa: CASTTGKTYEQYF

clone_size: medium-sized
j_call: TRBJ1-1
d_call: .
v_call: TRBV20-1
cdr3_nt: TGCAGTGCTAGAGATCCGGAGAACACTGAAGCTTTCTTT
cdr3_aa: CSARDPENTEAFF

clone_size: medium-sized
j_call: TRBJ2-7
d_call: TRBD2
v_call: TRBV27
cdr3_nt: TGTGCCAGTCCCCCTACTAGCGGGAGAAGCTTCGGAACCTACGAGCAGTACTTC
cdr3_aa: CASPPTSGRSFGTYEQYF

clone_size: .
j_call: TRBJ1-1
d_call: .
v_call: TRBV11-2
cdr3_nt: TGTGCCAGCAGTGAAGGTGAGAACACTGAAGCTTTCTTT
cdr3_aa: CASSEGENTEAFF

clone_size: medium-sized
j_call: TRBJ2-1
d_call: .
v_call: TRBV20-1
cdr3_nt: TGCAGTGCTGGCTATAGCGCCCTCGATGAGCAGTTCTTC
cdr3_aa: CSAGYSALDEQFF

clone_size: .
j_call: TRBJ1-1
d_call: .
v_call: TRBV5-1
cdr3_nt: TGCGCCAGCAGCTTAGACAACACTGAAGCTTTCTTT
cdr3_aa: CASSLDNTEAFF

clone_size: many
j_call: TRBJ2-1
d_call: TRBD2
v_call: TRBV6-2/TRBV6-3
cdr3_nt: TGTGCCAGCCTCGAGCGGGGCCCCTTCTACAATGAGCAGTTCTTC
cdr3_aa: CASLERGPFYNEQFF

clone_size: medium-sized
j_call: TRBJ1-2
d_call: .
v_call: TRBV5-1
cdr3_nt: TGCGCCAGCAGCTCAGGGACAAACTATGGCTACACCTTC
cdr3_aa: CASSSGTNYGYTF

clone_size: medium-sized
j_call: TRBJ2-3
d_call: .
v_call: TRBV2
cdr3_nt: TGTGCCAGCAGTGTTAAGTATACGCAGTATTTT
cdr3_aa: CASSVKYTQYF

clone_size: many
j_call: TRBJ1-2
d_call: .
v_call: TRBV5-4
cdr3_nt: TGCGCCAGCAGCTTGGCCTGGCAGAGCCATGGCTACACCTTC
cdr3_aa: CASSLAWQSHGYTF

clone_size: many
j_call: TRBJ2-3
d_call: TRBD2
v_call: TRBV5-1
cdr3_nt: TGCGCCAGCAGCTTGGGAGCGGGGGCTAGTGCGCAGTATTTT
cdr3_aa: CASSLGAGASAQYF

clone_size: medium-sized
j_call: TRBJ1-5
d_call: .
v_call: TRBV20-1
cdr3_nt: TGCAGTGCTAGAGGAGGAGGAAGCTACCAGCATTTT
cdr3_aa: CSARGGGSYQHF

clone_size: .
j_call: TRBJ2-2
d_call: TRBD2
v_call: TRBV27
cdr3_nt: TGTGCCAGCAGTTTATTCGTCAGTTCTAGCGGGGGAGCGAACACCGGGGAGCTGTTTTTT
cdr3_aa: CASSLFVSSSGGANTGELFF

clone_size: many
j_call: TRBJ2-7
d_call: .
v_call: TRBV2
cdr3_nt: TGTGCCAGCATCCGAGGGGTGGCTAGTCCTTCCTACGAGCAGTACTTC
cdr3_aa: CASIRGVASPSYEQYF

clone_size: .
j_call: TRBJ2-7
d_call: .
v_call: TRBV2
cdr3_nt: TGTGCCAGCATTGGCGGGACAGACTACGAGCAGTACTTC
cdr3_aa: CASIGGTDYEQYF

clone_size: many
j_call: TRBJ2-5
d_call: .
v_call: TRBV5-1
cdr3_nt: TGCGCCAGCAGCATCCAACGGGGGAGACAAGAGACCCAGTACTTC
cdr3_aa: CASSIQRGRQETQYF

clone_size: many
j_call: TRBJ2-6
d_call: .
v_call: TRBV6-1
cdr3_nt: TGTGCCAGCAGTGAACTCCGGACAGTTTTATCCGGGGCCAACGTCCTGACTTTC
cdr3_aa: CASSELRTVLSGANVLTF